Following are 30 T cell receptor beta chains from one sample sequenced in a study of technical replicates of blood from a handful of donors. Assay: immunoSEQ multiplex PCR; the TCRdb copy retains only in-frame clones and omits some. The sample has 80,000 to 95,000 clones; roughly 94% are singletons. The sequenced sample consisted of T cells isolated from PBMCs. The receptor source for this set is a human donor in good health.

The gene calls are TRBV5-6 and TRBJ1-1; 7 bases agree with TRBD1. The germline CDR1 and CDR2 sequences are SGHDT and YYEEEE. CDR3 length equals 15 residues. After removal of 3 bases from V and 1 base from J, the junction contained 6 bases not matched to a gene. CDR3 in DNA: TGTGCCAGCAGCTGGTCGGACAGGAGGAACACTGAAGCTTTCTTT. Amino acids: CASSWSDRRNTEAFF.

This chain connects TRBV29-1 to TRBJ1-5, with TRBD1 matching 9 bases. After removal of 4 bases from V and 5 bases from J, the junction contained 9 bases not matched to a gene. The CDR3 runs to 15 residues. The germline V gene has CDR1 SQVTM and CDR2 ANQGSEA. Here the CDR3 reads CSVGGAGQGDQPQHF. CDR3 coding DNA: TGCAGCGTTGGAGGGGCGGGACAGGGTGATCAGCCCCAGCATTTT.

This clone was seen a single time. The chain employs TRBV5-1 and TRBJ2-1; 9 bases are a match to TRBD2. CDR1 is SGHRS and CDR2 is YFSETQ in the germline V gene. The CDR3 totals 18 residues. V gave up 1 base and J gave up 6 bases; unmatched junction bases: 14. Written as DNA, the CDR3 is TGCGCCAGCAGCTTGTCAGCGGGAGGTGGGTGGGGCCCCAATGAGCAGTTCTTC. Translated, it gives CASSLSAGGGWGPNEQFF.

This clone was seen a few times. The chain combines TRBV7-2 with TRBJ1-6, with 10 bases fitting TRBD1. The V gene end was trimmed by 4 bases and the J gene end by 9 bases; junction bases not matched to a gene: 9. Per germline, CDR1 SGHTA and CDR2 FQGNSA. This CDR3 has 16 amino acids. This chain's CDR3 is CASSSSLGQGGSPLHF. The DNA of the CDR3 is TGTGCCAGCAGCTCTTCCCTCGGACAGGGGGGTTCACCCCTCCACTTT.

V is TRBV5-5 and J is TRBJ2-3; TRBD2 matches 7 bases. The V segment lost 0 bases and the J segment 5 bases; nucleotides outside the gene matches: 6. Germline CDR1 is SGHKS and CDR2 is YYEKEE (reference sequence). This CDR3 has 15 residues. CDR3 loop: CASSLAGGSVDTQYF. The CDR3 DNA reads as TGTGCCAGCAGCTTGGCCGGGGGGTCAGTAGATACGCAGTATTTT.

The chain is built from TRBV19 and TRBJ2-1, with D possibly matching TRBD1 (5 bases). V was pared by 5 bases and J by 9 bases, with 20 bases between. The CDR3 totals 15 residues. Germline values: CDR1 LNHDA, CDR2 SQIVND (reference sequence). The CDR3 DNA reads as TGTGCCAGTAGTCCAGGGCAGGTGCTTGGCCTTGAGCAGTTCTTC. Translating it yields CASSPGQVLGLEQFF.

This chain links TRBV14 with TRBJ2-5; 9 bases match TRBD2. Unmatched junction bases numbered 3, after V lost 2 bases and J lost 5 bases. CDR1 SGHDN and CDR2 FVKESK come from the germline V gene. There are 14 residues in the CDR3. This chain's CDR3 is CASSQYGLAETQYF. In nucleotides, the CDR3 is TGTGCCAGCAGCCAATACGGACTAGCGGAGACCCAGTACTTC.

V and J are TRBV4-1 and TRBJ2-3; 12 positions match TRBD2. The CDR3 runs 17 residues. Germline trimming cut 4 bases from V and 0 bases from J; bases unmatched to any gene: 5. Germline values: CDR1 MGHRA, CDR2 YSYEKL. CDR3 bases: TGCGCCAGCAGCCCGGGACTAGCGGGTCCTAGCACAGATACGCAGTATTTT. Its translation: CASSPGLAGPSTDTQYF.

J is TRBJ2-7 and V is TRBV4-1; TRBD1 might be the D (5 bases). Trimming cost V 0 bases and J 5 bases, with 11 bases left between them. The CDR3 is made up of 14 amino acids. CDR1 and CDR2 (germline): MGHRA, YSYEKL. CDR3 loop: CASSQEQVFDEQYF. CDR3 DNA: TGCGCCAGCAGCCAAGAACAGGTTTTCGACGAGCAGTACTTC.

The V gene is TRBV19, the J gene TRBJ2-1; tentative D call: TRBD1 (5 bases). Between the trimmed V and J ends, which lost 3 bases and 14 bases, there was a span of 14 bases. Germline V CDR1 and CDR2: LNHDA, SQIVND (reference sequence). This CDR3 is 12 amino acids long. Written as DNA, the CDR3 is TGTGCCAGTAGTATCCCCCAGGGCCCGAAGTTCTTC. It encodes CASSIPQGPKFF.

This clone came up once. The V call is TRBV2, the J call TRBJ1-2, with D possibly TRBD1 on 5 matching bases. Deletions cut 5 bases from V and 6 bases from J, with 16 bases between. Germline-derived CDR1 and CDR2 are SNHLY and FYNNEI. The CDR3 totals 14 residues. The CDR3 DNA follows: TGTGCCAGCAGTTGGGGCAGCTCCGAAAATGGCTACACCTTC. Translation: CASSWGSSENGYTF.

The chain has TRBV19 and TRBJ2-7, with D possibly TRBD1 on 6 matching bases. Trimming shortened V by 5 bases and J by 4 bases, and 18 bases separated the two germline ends. Germline lookup yields CDR1 LNHDA and CDR2 SQIVND (reference sequence). The CDR3 spans 15 residues. The DNA of the CDR3 is TGTGCCAGTAGTTCGACAGGCTTGGTCGTTTACGAGCAGTACTTC. Protein sequence: CASSSTGLVVYEQYF.

The chain employs TRBV4-1 and TRBJ2-7; 7 positions agree with TRBD1. The trim removed 2 bases at V and 0 bases at J, leaving 7 bases unmatched. The CDR3 is 16 amino acids. Germline loops: CDR1 MGHRA, CDR2 YSYEKL. CDR3 amino acids: CASSQNLGDSSYEQYF. The CDR3 region has the DNA TGCGCCAGCAGCCAAAACCTCGGGGACAGCTCCTACGAGCAGTACTTC.

The rearrangement joins TRBV27 to TRBJ2-1, with D possibly matching TRBD1 (7 bases). Germline V gives CDR1 MNHEY, CDR2 SMNVEV (reference sequence). This CDR3 has 19 amino acids. With 1 base removed from V and 7 bases from J, the gap between germline ends came to 26 bases. CDR3 sequence reads: CASSLFGWVGRQGLNEQFF. For the CDR3, the DNA is TGTGCCAGCAGTTTATTCGGTTGGGTAGGGCGACAGGGACTTAATGAGCAGTTCTTC.

The rearrangement uses TRBV2 and TRBJ2-1, with D maybe TRBD1 (6 bases). The V end lost 6 bases, the J end lost 0 bases, and 18 bases lay between the germline ends. Germline V CDR1 and CDR2: SNHLY, FYNNEI. This CDR3 is built from 17 residues. In DNA form, the CDR3 reads TGTGCCAGCAGCCAGCATCTACAGGGAACCTCCTACAATGAGCAGTTCTTC. Protein sequence: CASSQHLQGTSYNEQFF.

V usage is TRBV15 and J usage is TRBJ2-3; TRBD2 matches 7 bases. The CDR3 loop spans 16 amino acids. From germline, CDR1 is LNHNV and CDR2 YYDKDF (reference sequence). J gave up 2 bases and V 5 bases, and 10 bases lay outside the gene matches. This CDR3 is CATSAGPGTITDTQYF. Here the CDR3 DNA reads TGTGCCACCAGCGCGGGTCCCGGGACTATCACAGATACGCAGTATTTT.

The chain joins TRBV9 to TRBJ1-1; D gene ambiguous. The V end lost 3 bases, the J end lost 11 bases, and 11 bases lay between the germline ends. Germline V gives CDR1 SGDLS, CDR2 YYNGEE. The CDR3 contains 11 residues. The CDR3 nucleotides read TGTGCCAGCAGCGACGGGTACGACGCTTTCTTT. It encodes CASSDGYDAFF. Filled out from reference TRBV9 and TRBJ1-1, the complete variable domain reads DSGVTQTPKHLITATGQRVTLRCSPRSGDLSVYWYQQSLDQGLQFLIQYYNGEERAKGNILERFSAQQFPDLHSELNLSSLELGDSALYFCASSDGYDAFFGQGTRLTVV.

The chain recombines TRBV6-1 with TRBJ1-5; 10 bases fit TRBD1. CDR3 length: 15 residues. V was pared by 4 bases and J by 7 bases, with 7 bases of the junction left unmatched. The germline CDR1 and CDR2 sequences are MNHNS and SASEGT. The CDR3 protein is CASSGGDRGMQPQHF. CDR3 nucleotides: TGTGCCAGCAGTGGGGGGGACAGGGGTATGCAGCCCCAGCATTTT.

This rearrangement joins TRBV18 to TRBJ1-6; 9 bases line up with TRBD1. This CDR3 spans 14 amino acids. CDR1 is KGHSH and CDR2 is LQKENI in the germline V gene. The junction had 7 bases not matched to a gene; V was cut back by 3 bases and J by 13 bases. This chain's CDR3 is CASSPGTGPGPLHF. As DNA, the CDR3 is TGTGCCAGCTCACCCGGGACAGGGCCCGGGCCCCTCCACTTT.

This chain connects TRBV10-1 to TRBJ2-1, with a tentative D call TRBD2 (6 bases). The germline gives CDR1 WNHNN, CDR2 SYGVQD (reference sequence). V shed 7 bases and J shed 9 bases, with 19 bases lying between them. CDR3 length: 14 residues. The CDR3 DNA follows: TGCGCCAGCAATGATCCGGATCAGGGAGGTGAGCAGTTCTTC. This sequence encodes CASNDPDQGGEQFF.

This chain uses TRBV2 with TRBJ2-7, with TRBD1 matching 8 bases. The V and J ends lost 5 bases and 8 bases, in that order; junction bases with no gene match: 2. Germline lookup yields CDR1 SNHLY and CDR2 FYNNEI. CDR3 length: 11 residues. The DNA for the CDR3 is TGTGCCAGCAGTCCCAGGGGGCAGCAGTACTTC. It encodes CASSPRGQQYF.

The rearrangement links TRBV5-6 to TRBJ2-7, with 7 bases lining up with TRBD2. CDR3 length: 16 amino acids. The germline V gene has CDR1 SGHDT and CDR2 YYEEEE. Unmatched junction bases numbered 12, after V lost 2 bases and J lost 4 bases. The CDR3 protein is CASSFLVAAGVYEQYF. CDR3 in DNA: TGTGCCAGCAGCTTTTTAGTCGCCGCGGGGGTTTACGAGCAGTACTTC.

By proportion, this clone is medium-sized. V usage is TRBV7-2 and J usage is TRBJ2-5; 10 bases match TRBD2. The length of the CDR3 is 15 residues. Germline trimming cut 6 bases from V and 6 bases from J; bases unmatched to any gene: 10. Per germline, CDR1 SGHTA and CDR2 FQGNSA. In DNA, the CDR3 is TGTGCCAGCAGTCGGAGCGGGGGGGCCGGGAAGACCCAGTACTTC. Amino acid sequence: CASSRSGGAGKTQYF. The variable domain in full, with the rest retrieved from reference TRBV7-2 and TRBJ2-5, is GAGVSQSPSNKVTEKGKDVELRCDPISGHTALYWYRQSLGQGLEFLIYFQGNSAPDKSGLPSDRFSAERTGGSVSTLTIQRTQQEDSAVYLCASSRSGGAGKTQYFGPGTRLLVL.

V usage is TRBV5-4 and J usage is TRBJ1-1; D is unclear. V was trimmed by 1 base and J by 3 bases, leaving 13 bases between them. The germline V gene encodes CDR1 SGHNT and CDR2 YYREEE (reference sequence). The CDR3 is 15 residues long. CDR3: CASSLIQRGYTEAFF. The CDR3 DNA reads TGTGCCAGCAGCTTGATTCAGCGCGGTTACACTGAAGCTTTCTTT.

The V and J genes are TRBV9 and TRBJ2-1, with D possibly being TRBD2 (7 bases). From germline, CDR1 is SGDLS and CDR2 YYNGEE. The ends were cut back, 0 bases at V and 10 bases at J, with 14 bases in the middle. The length of the CDR3 is 14 residues. In DNA, the CDR3 is TGTGCCAGCAGCGTAGGTGGGGGGGCCGAAGAGCAGTTCTTC. Protein sequence: CASSVGGGAEEQFF.

J is TRBJ2-6 and V is TRBV5-1, with D maybe TRBD2 (6 bases). This CDR3 is built from 18 residues. Trimming took 5 bases from V and 4 from J, leaving 22 bases between them. Germline V gene lookup returns CDR1 SGHRS and CDR2 YFSETQ. CDR3: CASRALGGLSPGANVLTF. The DNA for the CDR3 is TGCGCCAGCAGGGCGCTCGGAGGGTTATCTCCCGGGGCCAACGTCCTGACTTTC.

The chain has TRBV18 and TRBJ2-1, with unresolved D. Trimming stripped 7 bases from V and 5 bases from J, with 18 bases between. Germline values: CDR1 KGHSH, CDR2 LQKENI. The CDR3 spans 15 residues. CDR3 loop: CASCIGLRLDNEQFF. The CDR3 nucleotides are TGTGCCAGCTGCATTGGGCTCCGGTTGGACAATGAGCAGTTCTTC. The variable domain in full, completed from reference TRBV18 and TRBJ2-1, reads NAGVMQNPRHLVRRRGQEARLRCSPMKGHSHVYWYRQLPEEGLKFMVYLQKENIIDESGMPKERFSAEFPKEGPSILRIQQVVRGDSAAYFCASCIGLRLDNEQFFGPGTRLTVL.

The chain employs TRBV29-1 and TRBJ1-2; 8 bases align to TRBD1. V shed 6 bases, J shed 4 bases, and the junction held 7 bases outside the gene matches. CDR1 SQVTM and CDR2 ANQGSEA come from the germline V gene. The CDR3 has 13 residues. CDR3 in amino acids: CSVDPGGGYGYTF. As DNA, the CDR3 is TGCAGCGTGGACCCAGGGGGCGGCTATGGCTACACCTTC. The variable domain in full, with the rest retrieved from reference TRBV29-1 and TRBJ1-2, is SAVISQKPSRDICQRGTSLTIQCQVDSQVTMMFWYRQQPGQSLTLIATANQGSEATYESGFVIDKFPISRPNLTFSTLTVSNMSPEDSSIYLCSVDPGGGYGYTFGSGTRLTVV.

This clone was seen a single time. The J gene is TRBJ1-5, the V gene TRBV6-4; no firm D call. CDR3 length: 19 residues. Trimming removed 0 bases from V and 0 bases from J, with 18 bases in between. Germline assignment: CDR1 MRHNA and CDR2 SNTAGT. CDR3 region: CASSDSEGLEYHSNQPQHF. The CDR3 DNA is TGTGCCAGCAGTGACTCGGAGGGCTTAGAGTATCATAGCAATCAGCCCCAGCATTTT.

This clone was seen once. This chain uses TRBV5-1 with TRBJ2-3; D may be TRBD1 (6 bases). Trimming shortened V by 3 bases and J by 4 bases, and 15 bases separated the two germline ends. This CDR3 spans 15 amino acids. The germline V gene encodes CDR1 SGHRS and CDR2 YFSETQ. The chain's CDR3 is CASSSGQITPDTQYF. Written as DNA, the CDR3 is TGCGCCAGCAGCTCTGGACAGATTACACCAGATACGCAGTATTTT.